This is a list of T cell receptor beta chains from one sample in a study of cytotoxic CD8 clonotypes in ibrutinib-treated CLL. TCRdb keeps only in-frame clones here, not all; method: immunoSEQ multiplex PCR. Of around 160,000 clones listed, approximately 77% are singletons. The source was PBMCs, collected after 12 months of ibrutinib treatment. These receptors all come from a human donor with chronic lymphocytic leukemia. Both conserved end residues are part of each CDR3. A D gene is named only where the DNA matches it firmly. Size tells how often a clone was seen (once, few, many) or the class of an expanded clone, and some rows leave it out.

-,TRBJ2-3,TRBV11-2,-,CASTGISTDTQYF,TGTGCCAGCACGGGAATTAGCACAGATACGCAGTATTTT
-,TRBJ1-1,TRBV19,-,CASSMWGATEAFF,TGTGCCAGTAGTATGTGGGGGGCCACTGAAGCTTTCTTT
-,TRBJ2-3,TRBV28,TRBD1,CASSAGQEFFISTDTQYF,TGTGCCAGCAGCGCGGGACAGGAGTTCTTTATTAGCACAGATACGCAGTATTTT
-,TRBJ1-1,TRBV30,-,CAWSKVRTEAFF,TGTGCCTGGAGTAAGGTTCGCACTGAAGCTTTCTTT
-,TRBJ1-3,TRBV7-2,-,CASSSRGWGSSGNTIYF,TGTGCCAGCAGCTCCCGGGGGTGGGGTAGCTCTGGAAACACCATATATTTT
-,TRBJ2-3,TRBV4-2,TRBD2,CASSPRQLAGGLTDTQYF,TGTGCCAGCAGCCCCCGACAGCTAGCGGGGGGGCTCACAGATACGCAGTATTTT
-,TRBJ1-1,TRBV7-3,-,CASSLATLRGANTEAFF,TGTGCCAGCAGCTTAGCTACGTTGCGGGGGGCTAACACTGAAGCTTTCTTT
-,TRBJ2-1,TRBV4-1,TRBD2,CASSLRSGLAGRDNEQFF,TGCGCCAGCAGCCTACGCTCGGGACTAGCGGGAAGAGACAATGAGCAGTTCTTC
-,TRBJ1-6,TRBV9,-,CASSPDAHAADSPLHF,TGTGCCAGCAGCCCCGACGCACACGCAGCCGATTCACCCCTCCACTTT
-,TRBJ2-3,TRBV7-3,-,CASSYMMSTDTQYF,TGTGCCAGCAGCTACATGATGAGCACAGATACGCAGTATTTT
few,TRBJ2-2,TRBV27,-,CASSSLRGGGTGELFF,TGTGCCAGCAGTTCCCTAAGGGGAGGGGGCACCGGGGAGCTGTTTTTT
-,TRBJ1-5,TRBV10-3,-,CAISEQEQYNQPQHF,TGTGCCATCAGTGAGCAGGAACAGTACAATCAGCCCCAGCATTTT
-,TRBJ2-5,TRBV5-6,-,CASSSRTGRETQYF,TGTGCCAGCAGCTCCCGGACGGGTCGGGAGACCCAGTACTTC
-,TRBJ2-3,TRBV6-5,TRBD2,CASSFLAGGTDTQYF,TGTGCCAGCAGTTTCCTCGCGGGAGGCACAGATACGCAGTATTTT
-,TRBJ2-3,TRBV28,-,CASSLDSGVGTDTQYF,TGTGCCAGCAGTTTAGATTCGGGAGTCGGGACAGATACGCAGTATTTT
-,TRBJ1-1,TRBV10-3,TRBD1,CAISDSQGGGTEAFF,TGTGCCATCAGTGATAGTCAGGGGGGCGGTACTGAAGCTTTCTTT
-,TRBJ1-5,TRBV28,TRBD1,CASSLIYPSTGKLDQPQHF,TGTGCCAGCAGTCTCATCTACCCGTCGACAGGGAAGTTGGATCAGCCCCAGCATTTT
-,TRBJ1-5,TRBV19,-,CASSAPRRGGHQPQHF,TGTGCCAGTAGCGCACCCCGTAGGGGGGGTCACCAGCCCCAGCATTTT
-,TRBJ2-7,TRBV28,TRBD2,CASSPSSGGISYEQYF,TGTGCCAGCAGTCCCAGTAGCGGGGGGATCTCCTACGAGCAGTACTTC
-,TRBJ1-2,TRBV28,-,CASSLYQYGYTF,TGTGCCAGCAGTTTATACCAATATGGCTACACCTTC
-,TRBJ1-2,TRBV29-1,TRBD1,CSVELLGGPNYGYTF,TGCAGCGTTGAACTGTTAGGGGGCCCTAACTATGGCTACACCTTC
once,TRBJ2-2,TRBV7-6,-,CASSLENIPTGELFF,TGTGCCAGCAGCTTAGAGAATATCCCGACCGGGGAGCTGTTTTTT
-,TRBJ2-1,TRBV7-8,-,CASSLAPWGRSYNEQFF,TGTGCCAGCAGCTTAGCGCCTTGGGGCCGCTCCTACAATGAGCAGTTCTTC
-,TRBJ2-3,TRBV28,-,CASSSSNTDTQYF,TGTGCCAGCAGTTCGAGCAACACAGATACGCAGTATTTT
-,TRBJ2-3,TRBV2,TRBD2,CASTKTGTSQYF,TGTGCCAGCACTAAAACCGGGACTAGCCAGTATTTT
-,TRBJ2-7,TRBV5-8,-,CASRDWEGGEQYF,TGTGCCAGCAGGGACTGGGAAGGGGGAGAGCAGTACTTC
-,TRBJ2-2,TRBV29-1,-,CSVGGVSGELFF,TGCAGCGTGGGTGGGGTCTCCGGGGAGCTGTTTTTT
few,TRBJ2-7,TRBV11-3,TRBD1,CASSLSGTGGYEQYF,TGTGCCAGCAGCTTAAGCGGGACAGGGGGCTACGAGCAGTACTTC
once,TRBJ2-1,TRBV7-9,-,CASSLGVVYYNEQFF,TGTGCCAGCAGCTTAGGAGTGGTTTACTACAATGAGCAGTTCTTC
-,TRBJ2-1,TRBV28,TRBD1,CASRTAGTGENNEQFF,TGTGCCAGCAGAACCGCCGGGACAGGGGAAAACAATGAGCAGTTCTTC
-,TRBJ2-6,TRBV5-1,TRBD2,CASSLGSGVGSGANVLTF,TGCGCCAGCAGCTTGGGGAGCGGGGTAGGGTCTGGGGCCAACGTCCTGACTTTC
-,TRBJ2-1,TRBV4-3,TRBD2,CASSQDNSAGLAGGSSYNEQFF,TGCGCCAGCAGCCAAGATAACTCTGCGGGACTAGCGGGAGGGAGCTCCTACAATGAGCAGTTCTTC
-,TRBJ2-7,TRBV5-1,TRBD2,CASSFMASGGPYEQYF,TGCGCCAGCAGCTTCATGGCTAGCGGGGGGCCCTACGAGCAGTACTTC
-,TRBJ1-2,TRBV27,TRBD1,CASSLRQGYGYTF,TGTGCCAGCAGTTTAAGACAGGGGTATGGCTACACCTTC
-,TRBJ2-3,TRBV30,-,CAWSVLSPKVHSTDTQYF,TGTGCCTGGAGTGTACTATCACCAAAGGTACATAGCACAGATACGCAGTATTTT
-,TRBJ2-7,TRBV14,TRBD2,CASSHRTPRTSGPYEQYF,TGTGCCAGCAGCCACCGCACCCCTCGGACTAGCGGTCCCTACGAGCAGTACTTC
few,TRBJ1-1,TRBV4-3,-,CASSQDRVGRSTRTEAFF,TGCGCCAGCAGCCAAGATCGCGTCGGAAGATCTACCCGCACTGAAGCTTTCTTT
few,TRBJ1-5,TRBV28,TRBD1,CASSPWGQGGRYPSHFYQPQHF,TGTGCCAGCAGTCCATGGGGACAGGGCGGGAGATACCCCTCCCACTTTTATCAGCCCCAGCATTTT
-,TRBJ2-2,TRBV27,-,CASRSGNLFGELFF,TGTGCCAGCCGGTCCGGTAATTTGTTTGGGGAGCTGTTTTTT
-,TRBJ2-1,TRBV5-1,-,CASSFRGVDNEQFF,TGCGCCAGCAGCTTCAGGGGTGTCGACAATGAGCAGTTCTTC
-,TRBJ2-3,TRBV11-2,TRBD1,CASSLGTGTGVRDTQYF,TGTGCCAGCAGCTTGGGAACCGGGACAGGGGTTCGAGATACGCAGTATTTT
-,TRBJ2-2,TRBV28,-,CASATQGSATGELFF,TGTGCCAGCGCCACGCAGGGGTCCGCGACCGGGGAGCTGTTTTTT
-,TRBJ2-7,TRBV4-3,-,CASSQDGKGGAIHEQYF,TGCGCCAGCAGCCAAGATGGCAAGGGGGGCGCTATCCACGAGCAGTACTTC
-,TRBJ2-7,TRBV6-6,-,CASSYSLEQYF,TGTGCCAGCAGTTACTCTCTCGAGCAGTACTTC
-,TRBJ2-3,TRBV29-1,-,CSVEAQGTDTQYF,TGCAGCGTTGAAGCTCAGGGCACAGATACGCAGTATTTT
-,TRBJ1-4,TRBV2,-,CASSERRLSTNEKLFF,TGTGCCAGCAGTGAAAGGCGGTTGTCAACTAATGAAAAACTGTTTTTT
once,TRBJ2-2,TRBV2,-,CASDRTNTGELFF,TGTGCCAGCGACAGGACGAACACCGGGGAGCTGTTTTTT
-,TRBJ1-4,TRBV11-2,TRBD1,CASSLDGDRGQNEKLFF,TGTGCCAGCAGCTTAGATGGGGACAGGGGACAAAACGAAAAACTGTTTTTT
-,TRBJ2-1,TRBV4-1,TRBD1,CASKDRGRNEQFF,TGCGCCAGCAAGGACAGGGGAAGGAATGAGCAGTTCTTC
-,TRBJ1-2,TRBV29-1,-,CSVPSRRTEYGYTF,TGCAGCGTCCCCTCGAGGAGAACCGAGTATGGCTACACCTTC
once,TRBJ2-3,TRBV27,TRBD2,CASSPGLAGGGDTQYF,TGTGCCAGCAGTCCCGGACTAGCGGGAGGCGGGGATACGCAGTATTTT
once,TRBJ2-1,TRBV7-3,-,CASSYQSGPITHNEQFF,TGTGCCAGCAGCTACCAATCGGGCCCCATCACTCACAATGAGCAGTTCTTC
-,TRBJ2-5,TRBV19,-,CASSIGVTLAGETQYF,TGTGCCAGTAGTATAGGGGTGACATTGGCGGGAGAGACCCAGTACTTC
few,TRBJ1-6,TRBV5-1,TRBD1,CASGLWDRNSPLHF,TGCGCCAGCGGCCTTTGGGACAGGAATTCACCCCTCCACTTT
-,TRBJ2-3,TRBV7-3,TRBD2,CASSRRTSGVRGTDTQYF,TGTGCCAGCAGCAGGCGGACTAGCGGGGTACGAGGGACAGATACGCAGTATTTT
-,TRBJ1-5,TRBV28,-,CASSLSGRNQPQHF,TGTGCCAGCAGTTTATCGGGCCGCAATCAGCCCCAGCATTTT
-,TRBJ2-7,TRBV28,-,CASSFGDRSYEQYF,TGTGCCAGCAGTTTCGGGGACCGCTCCTACGAGCAGTACTTC